These T cell receptor beta chains were read from a single sample in a study of CD8+CD57+ T cells in acquired aplastic anemia. Each CDR3 protein gets one entry after TCRdb re-called the reads with MiXCR. This table has roughly 420,000 distinct CDR3 sequences, roughly 64% appearing once. Sequenced input: sorted CD4+, CD8+, or CD8+CD57+ T cells (not recorded which) from PBMCs. These receptors came from a human donor in good health, serving as a control. Both conserved end residues are part of each CDR3. A D gene is named only where the DNA matches it firmly. The size field is filled for only some rows; it gives once, few, many or a size class.

D gene | clone size | J gene | V gene | CDR3 protein | CDR3 DNA
NA | NA | TRBJ2-7 | TRBV20-1 | CSARQRIEVEQYF | TGCAGTGCTAGACAACGGATTGAGGTCGAGCAGTACTTC
NA | NA | TRBJ2-3 | TRBV7-2 | CASTASCNGETPQF | TGTGCCAGCACCGCCTCCTGTAACGGAGAGACTCCGCAGTTT
NA | NA | TRBJ1-2 | TRBV5-1 | CASSIVNADYYTF | TGCGCCAGCAGCATCGTTAATGCCGACTACTACACCTTC
NA | NA | TRBJ1-5 | TRBV20-1 | CSASAVDAKQPQHF | TGCAGTGCTAGTGCGGTCGACGCTAAGCAGCCCCAGCATTTT
NA | many | TRBJ2-2 | TRBV7-3 | CASSAGGAGATGELFF | TGTGCCAGCAGCGCAGGGGGCGCGGGGGCCACCGGGGAGCTGTTTTTT
TRBD2 | NA | TRBJ2-1 | TRBV10-3 | CATRGANNDQFF | TGTGCCACGCGGGGGGCCAACAATGACCAGTTCTTC
NA | many | TRBJ2-7 | TRBV7-8 | CASSLVRPGARGEQYF | TGTGCCAGCAGCTTAGTCCGGCCAGGGGCTAGGGGCGAGCAGTACTTC
NA | NA | TRBJ1-2 | TRBV4-1 | CASSQVPDSNYGYTF | TGCGCCAGCAGCCAAGTGCCAGACTCTAACTATGGCTACACCTTC
TRBD1 | NA | TRBJ1-2 | TRBV20-1 | CSAIQGLGQNYGYTF | TGCAGTGCTATTCAGGGTTTGGGACAGAACTATGGCTACACCTTC
NA | once | TRBJ2-3 | TRBV7-2 | CASSRQGETHYF | TGTGCCAGCAGCCGCCAGGGAGAGACGCACTATTTC
TRBD1 | NA | TRBJ1-3 | TRBV4-1 | CASSPGTGQGAIGNTIYF | TGCGCCAGCAGCCCGGGGACAGGGCAGGGGGCTATTGGAAACACCATATATTTT
NA | many | TRBJ2-1 | TRBV15 | CATSPLTASHFNEQFF | TGTGCCACCAGTCCCTTAACAGCGTCTCATTTCAATGAGCAGTTCTTC
TRBD2 | few | TRBJ2-3 | TRBV3-1 | CASSQDLAGGSTDTQYF | TGTGCCAGCAGCCAAGACCTGGCGGGGGGGAGCACAGATACGCAGTATTTT
TRBD1 | NA | TRBJ1-6 | TRBV10-3 | CAIRPGTGDSYNSPLHF | TGTGCCATCAGGCCCGGGACAGGGGACTCCTATAATTCACCCCTCCACTTT
NA | NA | TRBJ2-3 | TRBV15 | CATIIAKDTDTQYF | TGTGCCACCATTATAGCAAAAGACACAGATACGCAGTATTTT
NA | NA | TRBJ2-3 | TRBV7-9 | CASSWTGATDTQYF | TGTGCCAGCAGCTGGACGGGGGCCACAGATACGCAGTATTTC
NA | many | TRBJ2-1 | TRBV24-1 | CATSDVPRQNEQFF | TGTGCCACCAGTGACGTACCCAGACAGAATGAGCAGTTCTTC
NA | NA | TRBJ2-7 | TRBV9 | CAISGGGEERVYEQYF | TGTGCCATCAGCGGCGGTGGGGAGGAAAGGGTCTACGAGCAGTACTTC
NA | NA | TRBJ1-2 | TRBV7-2 | CASSLAGGGLDYGYTF | TGTGCCAGCAGCTTAGCGGGGGGGGGCTTGGACTATGGCTACACCTTC
NA | NA | TRBJ1-1 | TRBV5-1 | CASSFRSGYTEAFF | TGCGCCAGCAGCTTTCGTTCCGGGTACACTGAAGCTTTCTTT
NA | many | TRBJ2-2 | TRBV5-1 | CADRANTGELFF | TGCGCCGACCGGGCAAACACCGGGGAGCTGTTTTTT
NA | many | TRBJ2-3 | TRBV6-4 | CASSDGGSGSTDTQYF | TGTGCCAGCAGTGACGGGGGTAGCGGTAGCACAGATACGCAGTATTTT
TRBD1 | NA | TRBJ2-3 | TRBV10-3 | CAISQWGTGTDTQYF | TGTGCCATCAGTCAATGGGGGACAGGTACAGATACGCAGTATTTT
NA | many | TRBJ1-2 | TRBV29-1 | CSAEGGSYGYTF | TGCAGCGCCGAGGGGGGTTCCTATGGCTACACCTTC
NA | NA | TRBJ2-7 | TRBV2 | CASRDPGTRAYEQYF | TGTGCCAGCAGAGACCCAGGGACCAGGGCCTACGAGCAGTACTTC
NA | NA | TRBJ1-2 | TRBV10-2 | CASSVGTGNYSHNF | NA
NA | few | TRBJ1-1 | TRBV29-1 | CSSLLNTEAFF | TGCAGCTCGCTGCTGAACACTGAAGCTTTCTTT
NA | NA | TRBJ1-6 | TRBV7-2 | CASSLATEGRAPFHF | TGCGCCAGCAGCTTGGCCACGGAGGGTCGTGCACCCTTCCACTTT
NA | NA | TRBJ2-2 | TRBV20-1 | CSAPDSSREAGELFF | TGCAGTGCTCCAGATAGCTCAAGGGAGGCCGGGGAGCTGTTTTTT
TRBD1 | many | TRBJ1-1 | TRBV6-2/TRBV6-3 | CASRKRQGWMNTEAFF | TGTGCCAGCAGAAAGAGACAGGGTTGGATGAACACTGAAGCTTTCTTT
TRBD1 | once | TRBJ2-4 | TRBV5-1 | CASSLEQGGNIQYF | TGCGCCAGCAGCTTGGAACAGGGGGGAAACATTCAGTACTTC
TRBD1 | few | TRBJ1-2 | TRBV11-2 | CASSSAPGQGMYGYTF | TGTGCCAGCAGCTCAGCCCCGGGACAGGGGATGTATGGCTACACCTTC
TRBD1 | once | TRBJ2-3 | TRBV7-2 | CASSIRTGGGYTFQYF | TGTGCCAGCAGCATACGGACAGGGGGCGGCTACACCTTCCAGTATTTT
NA | NA | TRBJ1-1 | TRBV7-2 | CASSFPRGDPDEHF | TGTGCCAGCAGCTTCCCGCGAGGCGACCCCGACGAGCACTTT
NA | many | TRBJ1-4 | TRBV19 | CASSTQPATNEKLFF | TGTGCCAGTAGTACCCAACCAGCAACTAATGAAAAACTGTTTTTT
NA | once | TRBJ1-6 | TRBV7-8 | CASSLRAGEATGHF | TGTGCCAGCAGCTTACGGGCAGGGGAAGCCACCGGCCACTTT
NA | NA | TRBJ2-1 | TRBV7-3 | CASGLSGYNEQFF | TGTGCCAGCGGGCTCAGCGGTTACAATGAGCAGTTCTTC
NA | NA | TRBJ2-1 | TRBV5-1 | CASSLGFGNSEQFF | TGCGCCAGCAGCTTGGGTTTTGGCAATTCTGAGCAGTTCTTC
NA | once | TRBJ1-2 | TRBV12-3/TRBV12-4 | CASSKGRGNYGYTF | TGTGCCAGCAGTAAAGGCAGGGGCAACTATGGCTACACCTTC
TRBD2 | NA | TRBJ2-3 | TRBV7-2 | CASSPGTSGVADTQYF | TGTGCCAGCAGCCCCGGGACTAGCGGGGTAGCAGATACGCAGTATTTT
NA | once | TRBJ1-2 | TRBV5-1 | CASSRDGGGHGYTF | TGCGCCAGCAGCAGAGATGGGGGGGGGCATGGCTACACCTTC
NA | NA | TRBJ1-5 | TRBV5-4 | CASSVSRLVQPQHF | TGTGCCAGCAGTGTCTCAAGGTTGGTGCAGCCCCAGCATTTT
TRBD2 | NA | TRBJ2-7 | TRBV7-3 | CATSRGVSSTDEQYF | TGTGCCACCAGCCGGGGGGTCTCGTCTACTGACGAGCAGTACTTC
NA | NA | TRBJ1-5 | TRBV7-2 | CASSLEAANNQPQF | TGTGCCAGCAGCTTAGAGGCTGCGAACAATCAGCCCCAGTTT
NA | NA | TRBJ2-3 | TRBV9 | CASSVVEGSYNEQYF | TGTGCCAGCAGCGTAGTAGAGGGCTCCTACAATGAGCAGTATTTT
TRBD2 | once | TRBJ2-2 | TRBV10-3 | CAISGSGGLTGELFF | TGTGCCATCAGTGGCAGCGGGGGGCTCACCGGGGAGCTGTTTTTT
NA | NA | TRBJ2-3 | TRBV12-3/TRBV12-4 | CASTLSGPDTQYF | TGTGCCAGCACCCTCTCTGGACCAGATACGCAGTATTTT